The 28 T cell receptor beta chains reported below all come from one sample, sequenced in a study of response to subunit inactivated influenza vaccine (dated by TCRdb to the late 2010s). The protocol used for the library was RT-PCR. Instrument on record: Illumina HiSeq 2500. Clones were called with MiXCR by TCRdb after fastp trimmed the public reads at Q25, and only in-frame beta chains were retained. Every CDR3 protein is listed once, alongside the most common genes and DNA of its rows. Within this sample are around 710,000 distinct CDR3 sequences, with approximately 15% of them counted one time only. The ten largest clones represent around 6.5% of the sample. The sample was PBMCs from blood, taken 14 to 15 days before vaccination. These receptors were obtained from a man over 45 who received an inactivated influenza vaccine. Donor details come from another sample of the same person, matched by shared clones.

This chain joins TRBV6-5 and TRBJ1-6, with D unclear. This CDR3 contains 12 residues. The V and J ends lost 2 bases and 7 bases respectively, with 3 bases between them. Germline V CDR1 and CDR2: MNHEY, SVGAGI. The CDR3: CASSYPNSPLHF. CDR3 coding DNA: TGTGCCAGCAGTTACCCCAATTCACCCCTCCACTTT.

Only a few counts were recorded for this clonotype. V usage is TRBV5-5 and J usage is TRBJ2-2, with TRBD2 as a possible D gene (7 bases). The germline CDR1 and CDR2 sequences are SGHKS and YYEKEE (reference sequence). The CDR3 totals 16 residues. V was cut by 3 bases and J by 8 bases, with 20 bases left in between. The chain's CDR3 is CASSSSGRGVMGELFF. The CDR3 DNA is TGTGCCAGCAGCTCGTCAGGGAGGGGGGTGATGGGGGAGCTGTTTTTT.

This clonotype has a handful of counts. The DNA of the CDR3 is TGTGCCAGCAGTCGAATTAGCGGGAGGCAAGGGGAGCAGTACTTC. It specifies CASSRISGRQGEQYF. This chain connects TRBV14 to TRBJ2-7, with 10 positions matching TRBD2. V lost 6 bases and J lost 7; bases outside the gene matches: 12. Germline V gene data show CDR1 as SGHDN and CDR2 as FVKESK. The CDR3 has 15 residues.

The chain employs TRBV19 and TRBJ2-3, with 10 positions matching TRBD1. Germline CDR1 and CDR2: LNHDA and SQIVND (reference sequence). The CDR3 extends over 14 amino acids. Trimming removed 6 bases from V and 4 bases from J; junction bases left unmatched: 4. CDR3 residues: CASRRQGASDTQYF. The DNA of the CDR3 is TGTGCCAGTAGAAGACAGGGGGCATCAGATACGCAGTATTTT.

The table lists this clonotype with a few counts. This sequence joins TRBV27 and TRBJ2-1; weak D call: TRBD1 (5 bases). This CDR3 contains 14 residues. Deletions cut 1 base from V and 4 bases from J, with 8 bases between. CDR1 and CDR2 from the germline V gene are MNHEY and SMNVEV (reference sequence). This CDR3 reads CASSLLDTYNEQFF. The CDR3 nucleotides read TGTGCCAGCAGTTTATTGGACACATACAATGAGCAGTTCTTC.

There are many counts of this clonotype. The rearrangement joins TRBV2 to TRBJ1-4; D remains unclear. V dropped 3 bases and J dropped 0 bases, with 8 bases sitting between them. CDR1 and CDR2 from the germline V gene are SNHLY and FYNNEI. The CDR3 has 15 residues. The DNA for the CDR3 is TGTGCCAGCAGTGATTCGGCAGCAACTAATGAAAAACTGTTTTTT. It encodes CASSDSAATNEKLFF.

This clonotype was seen more than once but under ten times. The rearrangement links TRBV15 to TRBJ1-5; possibly TRBD1 for D (6 bases). The CDR3 covers 15 residues. V was trimmed by 1 base and J by 2 bases, leaving 9 bases between them. Germline CDR1 is LNHNV and CDR2 is YYDKDF (reference sequence). The CDR3 DNA follows: TGTGCCACCAGCAGAGCTAGGACAGGCAATCAGCCCCAGCATTTT. Its translation: CATSRARTGNQPQHF.

CDR3 nucleotide sequence: TGTGCCACCAGCAGAGGGGGGAAGGGAAATCAGCCCCAGCATTTT. Translated, it gives CATSRGGKGNQPQHF. The chain links TRBV15 to TRBJ1-5, with D tentatively TRBD1 (5 bases). Germline V gene data show CDR1 as LNHNV and CDR2 as YYDKDF (reference sequence). Deletions cut 1 base from V and 4 bases from J, with 11 bases between. The CDR3 has 15 amino acids.

A few counts support this clonotype. The chain employs TRBV10-3 and TRBJ2-1, with 11 bases fitting TRBD2. The CDR3 totals 16 residues. Germline-derived CDR1 and CDR2 are ENHRY and SYGVKD. J was trimmed by 5 bases and V by 5 bases; bases with no gene match: 8. This CDR3 reads CAISQPGLAVDNEQFF. As DNA, the CDR3 is TGTGCCATCAGTCAACCGGGACTAGCGGTCGACAATGAGCAGTTCTTC.

Many counts were recorded for this clonotype. This chain links TRBV7-3 with TRBJ2-1, with 7 nucleotides matching TRBD2. J lost 3 bases, V lost 3 bases, and 5 bases had no gene match. Germline V gene data show CDR1 as SGHTA and CDR2 as FQGTGA. CDR3 length: 15 residues. As DNA, the CDR3 is TGTGCCAGCAGCTTTGCTAGCGGAGGCTACAATGAGCAGTTCTTC. This gives the protein CASSFASGGYNEQFF.

The J gene is TRBJ2-1, the V gene TRBV20-1; no firm D call. The CDR3 runs 15 residues. V lost 3 bases to trimming and J lost 3 bases, with 15 bases between them. Germline lookup yields CDR1 DFQATT and CDR2 SNEGSKA (reference sequence). CDR3 bases: TGCAGTGCTAGGGATGGTCGGATCCTCTACAATGAGCAGTTCTTC. Protein sequence: CSARDGRILYNEQFF.

This clonotype was detected only a few times. V usage is TRBV30 and J usage is TRBJ1-5; D gene unclear. This CDR3 has 13 residues. Germline V gene sequence: CDR1 GTSNPN, CDR2 SVGIG (reference sequence). V lost 1 base and J 5 bases, leaving 9 bases between the germline ends. The CDR3 coding sequence is TGTGCCTGGAGTGCGAATCTGGATCAGCCCCAGCATTTT. It encodes CAWSANLDQPQHF.

This clonotype came up many times. The rearrangement links TRBV5-1 to TRBJ2-7; TRBD1 might be the D (6 bases). Germline V gene lookup returns CDR1 SGHRS and CDR2 YFSETQ. The length of the CDR3 is 13 residues. V lost 4 bases, J lost 3 bases, and 11 bases lay in between. The CDR3, as DNA: TGCGCCAGCAGCCTCTCACAGGGCTACGAGCAGTACTTC. It translates to CASSLSQGYEQYF.

The V call is TRBV3-1, the J call TRBJ2-5, with TRBD2 as a possible D gene (6 bases). The CDR3 runs 17 residues. V was trimmed by 1 base and J by 1 base, leaving 16 bases between them. Germline values: CDR1 LGHDT, CDR2 YNNKEL (reference sequence). The CDR3 coding sequence is TGTGCCAGCAGCCAAGGAATGACTAGGGGAGTCCAAGAGACCCAGTACTTC. This sequence encodes CASSQGMTRGVQETQYF.

V is TRBV11-2 and J is TRBJ2-1; TRBD1 might be the D (6 bases). This CDR3 spans 16 amino acids. V lost 5 bases to trimming and J lost 0 bases, with 14 bases between them. CDR1 and CDR2 (germline): SGHAT, FQNNGV. In DNA, the CDR3 is TGTGCCAGCAGCGTAAACACAGGGAGCTCCTACAATGAGCAGTTCTTC. Protein product: CASSVNTGSSYNEQFF.

V gene TRBV30 combines with J gene TRBJ1-1, with D uncertain. The CDR3 is 12 residues long. The ends were cut back, 5 bases at V and 2 bases at J, with 9 bases in the middle. Germline V CDR1 and CDR2: GTSNPN, SVGIG (reference sequence). As DNA, the CDR3 is TGTGCCTGGGGGAGCCTAAACACTGAAGCTTTCTTT. This gives the protein CAWGSLNTEAFF.

The sample holds a few counts of this clonotype. V gene TRBV20-1 combines with J gene TRBJ2-2, with TRBD2 matching over 10 bases. Germline assignment: CDR1 DFQATT and CDR2 SNEGSKA (reference sequence). Losses at the gene ends were 6 bases for V and 2 bases for J; bases not matched to a gene: 6. The CDR3 consists of 15 residues. CDR3 residues: CSARGLALNTGELFF. As DNA, the CDR3 is TGCAGTGCCCGGGGACTAGCGCTTAACACCGGGGAGCTGTTTTTT.

This chain joins TRBV24-1 and TRBJ1-1; 9 bases are a match to TRBD1. Germline-derived CDR1 and CDR2 are KGHDR and SFDVKD. V shed 8 bases and J 12 bases; nucleotides not matched to a gene: 6. The CDR3 loop spans 11 amino acids. The CDR3 protein is CATKSGTGTFF. Here the CDR3 DNA reads TGTGCCACCAAATCCGGGACAGGGACTTTCTTT.

The chain recombines TRBV20-1 with TRBJ2-7; TRBD2 matches at 10 bases. Germline-derived CDR1 and CDR2 are DFQATT and SNEGSKA (reference sequence). The V and J ends lost 3 bases and 6 bases, in that order; junction bases with no gene match: 8. This CDR3 has 14 residues. The CDR3 region has the DNA TGCAGTGCTAGGACCGCTAGCGGGAGCTTCGAGCAGTACTTC. This codes for CSARTASGSFEQYF.

This clonotype was seen a handful of times. V gene TRBV20-1 combines with J gene TRBJ2-2; D is uncertain. The CDR3 is made up of 16 amino acids. Germline values: CDR1 DFQATT, CDR2 SNEGSKA (reference sequence). V was clipped by 0 bases and J by 2 bases, with 13 bases between them. The CDR3 region is CSARDARVYNTGELFF. The DNA of the CDR3 is TGCAGTGCTAGAGATGCCCGGGTTTATAACACCGGGGAGCTGTTTTTT.

This clonotype was seen a handful of times. This chain connects TRBV10-3 to TRBJ2-2, with D possibly being TRBD2 (5 bases). V dropped 3 bases and J dropped 6 bases, with 17 bases sitting between them. The CDR3 length is 16 residues. Germline-derived CDR1 and CDR2 are ENHRY and SYGVKD. In nucleotides, the CDR3 is TGTGCCATCAGTGACCCCACTAGGGAAGCGTCCGGGGAGCTGTTTTTT. This encodes CAISDPTREASGELFF.

CDR3 in DNA: TGTGCCAGCAGTTACCGGGCCCTTGATACGCAGTATTTT. Translation gives CASSYRALDTQYF. V and J are TRBV6-5 and TRBJ2-3; D is unclear. The CDR3 loop spans 13 amino acids. Germline CDR1 is MNHEY and CDR2 is SVGAGI. The V end was cut by 2 bases, the J end by 6 bases, with 9 bases between.

This clonotype has more than one count but fewer than ten. V gene TRBV20-1 combines with J gene TRBJ2-7, with 9 bases identical to TRBD1. This CDR3 is built from 13 residues. Germline CDR1 reads DFQATT; CDR2 reads SNEGSKA (reference sequence). The V and J ends lost 3 bases and 2 bases, in that order; junction bases with no gene match: 2. The CDR3 region is CSARGTGPYEQYF. In nucleotides, the CDR3 is TGCAGTGCTAGGGGGACAGGGCCCTACGAGCAGTACTTC.

The genes are TRBV2 and TRBJ2-1; possibly TRBD1 for D (6 bases). Germline CDR1 reads SNHLY; CDR2 reads FYNNEI. The CDR3 covers 14 residues. Trimming removed 7 bases from V and 5 bases from J, with 15 bases in between. DNA of the CDR3: TGTGCCAGCAACCTTCGGGGACAACACAATGAGCAGTTCTTC. It encodes CASNLRGQHNEQFF. Looking up the rest from reference TRBV2 and TRBJ2-1 gives the full variable domain: EPEVTQTPSHQVTQMGQEVILRCVPISNHLYFYWYRQILGQKVEFLVSFYNNEISEKSEIFDDQFSVERPDGSNFTLKIRSTKLEDSAMYFCASNLRGQHNEQFFGPGTRLTVL.

In its sample, this clonotype was seen a few times. V gene TRBV20-1 combines with J gene TRBJ2-1, with a possible D match to TRBD1 (7 bases). CDR3 length equals 10 residues. V dropped 6 bases and J dropped 9 bases, with 9 bases sitting between them. CDR1 and CDR2 (germline): DFQATT, SNEGSKA (reference sequence). The CDR3: CSAQGGEQFF. The CDR3 nucleotides read TGCAGTGCCCAGGGGGGTGAGCAGTTCTTC.

The chain links TRBV11-2 to TRBJ2-7, with D uncertain. With 7 bases removed from V and 5 bases from J, the gap between germline ends came to 3 bases. There are 9 residues in the CDR3. Germline-derived CDR1 and CDR2 are SGHAT and FQNNGV. The CDR3 is CASTHEQYF. The CDR3 DNA is TGTGCCAGCACCCACGAGCAGTACTTC.

V usage is TRBV20-1 and J usage is TRBJ1-5; 7 bases match TRBD1. The CDR3 consists of 14 residues. V lost 3 bases and J lost 4; bases outside the gene matches: 6. CDR1 is DFQATT, CDR2 SNEGSKA, per germline (reference sequence). The CDR3, as DNA: TGCAGTGCTAGGGTACAGGGGCTTAATCAGCCCCAGCATTTT. This codes for CSARVQGLNQPQHF.

This clonotype was counted a few times. The chain links TRBV7-2 to TRBJ2-1; 12 bases agree with TRBD2. Trimming took 7 bases from V and 8 from J; bases not matched to a gene: 6. The CDR3 spans 14 residues. The V gene's germline CDR1 is SGHTA and CDR2 FQGNSA. This CDR3 reads CASTTSGGGYEQFF. CDR3 bases: TGTGCCAGCACGACTAGCGGGGGAGGGTATGAGCAGTTCTTC.